Detailed here is one TCR beta chain. The germline V gene has CDR1 MNHEY and CDR2 SVGAGI. This CDR3 region has 15 residues. J lost 8 bases, V lost 6 bases, and 8 bases had no gene match. The entry originates in a study of blood T cell repertoires in COVID-19. Sequencing used immunoSEQ multiplex PCR; TCRdb keeps in-frame clones, though not all of them. The sample lists some 58,000 clones; less than 95% were seen once. The TCR comes from a man between 40 and 49 years old with acute or convalescent COVID-19. The sequenced sample was peripheral blood. J is TRBJ2-1 and V is TRBV6-5, with TRBD1 identical over 12 bases. DNA for the CDR3: TGTGCCAGCAGCCTCGGGACAGGGGGCGGAGATGAGCAGTTCTTC. Translated, it gives CASSLGTGGGDEQFF.